This T cell receptor beta chain was recovered during a study of blood T cell repertoires in COVID-19. Study-wide context: Both acute and convalescent COVID-19 samples were obtained from the United States, Italy and Spain.

In the original workflow: Counts of nucleated cells, estimated from reference gene primer amplification, were obtained. The assay was immunoSEQ multiplex PCR, and TCRdb's table has in-frame clones only and misses some. V and J calls plus clone size are reproduced from that table; the DNA served to infer D and trimming. This sample has 250,000 to 300,000 clones, with around nine tenths found just once. The J segment lost 6 bases and the V segment lost 4 bases, leaving 5 bases of the junction unmatched. The germline V gene encodes CDR1 SGDLS and CDR2 YYNGEE. The CDR3 has 14 amino acids. The receptor comes from a woman in her thirties with COVID-19, enrolled during active disease. The chain has TRBV9 and TRBJ2-1; 9 nucleotides line up with TRBD2. The sequencing input was peripheral blood. The CDR3 sequence is CASSPLAGANEQFF. CDR3 coding DNA: TGTGCCAGCAGCCCCTTAGCGGGAGCCAATGAGCAGTTCTTC.